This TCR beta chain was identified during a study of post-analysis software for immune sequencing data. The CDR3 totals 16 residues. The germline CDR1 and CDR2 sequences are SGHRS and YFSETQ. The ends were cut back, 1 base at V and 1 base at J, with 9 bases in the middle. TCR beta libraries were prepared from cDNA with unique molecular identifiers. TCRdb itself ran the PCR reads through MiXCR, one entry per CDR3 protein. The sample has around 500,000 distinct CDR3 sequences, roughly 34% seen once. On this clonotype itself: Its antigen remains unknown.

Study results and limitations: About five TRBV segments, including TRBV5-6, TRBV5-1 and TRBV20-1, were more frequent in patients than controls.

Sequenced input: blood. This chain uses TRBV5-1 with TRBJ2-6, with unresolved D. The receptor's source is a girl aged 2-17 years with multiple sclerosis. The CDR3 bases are TGCGCCAGCAGCTTGTCGGTACCGTCTGGGGCCAACGTCCTGACTTTC. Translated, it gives CASSLSVPSGANVLTF.